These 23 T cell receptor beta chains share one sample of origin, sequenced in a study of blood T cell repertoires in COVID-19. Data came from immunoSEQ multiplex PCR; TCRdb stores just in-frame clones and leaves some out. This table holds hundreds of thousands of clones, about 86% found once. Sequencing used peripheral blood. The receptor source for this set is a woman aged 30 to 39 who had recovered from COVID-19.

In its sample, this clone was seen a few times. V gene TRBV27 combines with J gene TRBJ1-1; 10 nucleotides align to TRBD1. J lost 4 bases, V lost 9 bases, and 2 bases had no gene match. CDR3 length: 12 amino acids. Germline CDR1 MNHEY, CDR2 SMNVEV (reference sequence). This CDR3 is CASRQGATEAFF. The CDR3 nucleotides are TGTGCCAGTAGACAGGGGGCCACTGAAGCTTTCTTT.

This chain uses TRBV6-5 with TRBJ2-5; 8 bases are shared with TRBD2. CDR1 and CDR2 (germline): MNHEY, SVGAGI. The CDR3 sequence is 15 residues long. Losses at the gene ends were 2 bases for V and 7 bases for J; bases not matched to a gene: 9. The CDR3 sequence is CASSYGLADLGTQYF. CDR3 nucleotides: TGTGCCAGCAGTTACGGACTAGCCGACCTCGGGACCCAGTACTTC.

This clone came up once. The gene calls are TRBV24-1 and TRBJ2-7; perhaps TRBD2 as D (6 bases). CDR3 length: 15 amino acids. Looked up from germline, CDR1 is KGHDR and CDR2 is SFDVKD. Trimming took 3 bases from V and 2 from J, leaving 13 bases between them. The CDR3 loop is CATSDAGTPTYEQYF. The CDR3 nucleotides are TGTGCCACCAGTGATGCCGGGACTCCGACCTACGAGCAGTACTTC.

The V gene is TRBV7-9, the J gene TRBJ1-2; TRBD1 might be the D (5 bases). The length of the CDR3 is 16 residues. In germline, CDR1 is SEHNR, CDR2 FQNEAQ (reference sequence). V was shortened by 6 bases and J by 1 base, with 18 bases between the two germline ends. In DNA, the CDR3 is TGTGCCAGCAGTCCAGGATCCCCGGACAATAACTATGGCTACACCTTC. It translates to CASSPGSPDNNYGYTF.

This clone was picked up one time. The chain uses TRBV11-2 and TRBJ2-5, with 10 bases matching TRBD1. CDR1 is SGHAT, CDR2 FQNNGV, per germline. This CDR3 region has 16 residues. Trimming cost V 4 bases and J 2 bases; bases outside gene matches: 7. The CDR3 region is CASSSTKDRGQETQYF. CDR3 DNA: TGTGCCAGCAGCTCGACTAAGGACAGGGGGCAAGAGACCCAGTACTTC.

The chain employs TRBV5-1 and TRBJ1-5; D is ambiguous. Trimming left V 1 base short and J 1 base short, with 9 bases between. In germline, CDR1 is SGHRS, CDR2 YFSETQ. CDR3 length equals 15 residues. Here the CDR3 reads CASSLRGNSNQPQHF. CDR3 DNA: TGCGCCAGCAGCTTGAGAGGGAACAGCAATCAGCCCCAGCATTTT.

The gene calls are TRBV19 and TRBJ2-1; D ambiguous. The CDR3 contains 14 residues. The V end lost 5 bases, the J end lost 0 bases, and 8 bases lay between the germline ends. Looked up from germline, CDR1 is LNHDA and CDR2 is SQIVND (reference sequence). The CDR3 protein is CASSPGPSYNEQFF. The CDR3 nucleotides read TGTGCCAGTAGTCCCGGTCCCTCCTACAATGAGCAGTTCTTC. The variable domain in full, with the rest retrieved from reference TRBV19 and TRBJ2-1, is DGGITQSPKYLFRKEGQNVTLSCEQNLNHDAMYWYRQDPGQGLRLIYYSQIVNDFQKGDIAEGYSVSREKKESFPLTVTSAQKNPTAFYLCASSPGPSYNEQFFGPGTRLTVL.

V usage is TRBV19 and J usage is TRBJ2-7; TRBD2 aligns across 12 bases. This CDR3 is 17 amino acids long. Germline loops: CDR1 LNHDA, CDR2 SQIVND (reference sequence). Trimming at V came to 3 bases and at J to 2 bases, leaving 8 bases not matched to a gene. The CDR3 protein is CASSMGTSGLLTYEQYF. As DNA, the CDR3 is TGTGCCAGTAGTATGGGGACTAGCGGGCTTTTGACCTACGAGCAGTACTTC.

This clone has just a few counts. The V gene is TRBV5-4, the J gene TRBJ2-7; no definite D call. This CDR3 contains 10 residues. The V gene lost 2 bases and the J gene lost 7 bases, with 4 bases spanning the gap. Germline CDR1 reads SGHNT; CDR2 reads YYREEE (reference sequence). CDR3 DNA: TGTGCCAGCAGCTTCGGGGAGCAGTACTTC. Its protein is CASSFGEQYF.

CDR3 residues: CASTSDRGLHEQFF. CDR3 in DNA: TGCGCCAGCACCTCGGACAGGGGACTGCATGAGCAGTTCTTC. The chain couples TRBV5-1 to TRBJ2-1, with 9 nucleotides matching TRBD1. Trimming took 6 bases from V and 8 from J; bases not matched to a gene: 9. CDR1 is SGHRS, CDR2 YFSETQ, per germline. The CDR3 spans 14 residues.

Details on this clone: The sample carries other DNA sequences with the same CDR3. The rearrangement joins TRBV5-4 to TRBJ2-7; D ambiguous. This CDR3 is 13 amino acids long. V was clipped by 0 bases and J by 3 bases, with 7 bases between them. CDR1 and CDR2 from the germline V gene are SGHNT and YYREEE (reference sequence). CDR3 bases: TGTGCCAGCAGCTTGGCTCGGAGCTACGAGCAGTACTTC. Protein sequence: CASSLARSYEQYF.

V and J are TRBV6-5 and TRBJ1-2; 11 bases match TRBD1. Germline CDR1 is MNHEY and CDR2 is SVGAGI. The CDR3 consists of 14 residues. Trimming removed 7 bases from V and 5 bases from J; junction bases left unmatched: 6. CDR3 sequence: CASTSGTGGYGYTF. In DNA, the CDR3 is TGTGCCAGCACCTCCGGGACAGGGGGTTATGGCTACACCTTC.

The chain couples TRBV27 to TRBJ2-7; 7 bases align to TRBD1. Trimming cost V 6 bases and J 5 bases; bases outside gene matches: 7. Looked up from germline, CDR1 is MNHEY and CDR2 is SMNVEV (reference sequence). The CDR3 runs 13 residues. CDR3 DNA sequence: TGTGCCAGCAGCCTAGGGACAGCTAACGAGCAGTACTTC. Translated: CASSLGTANEQYF.

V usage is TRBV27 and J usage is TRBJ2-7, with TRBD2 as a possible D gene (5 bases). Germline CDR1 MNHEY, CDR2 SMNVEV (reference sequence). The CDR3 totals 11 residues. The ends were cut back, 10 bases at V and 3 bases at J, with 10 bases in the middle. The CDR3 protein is CATQSGYEQYF. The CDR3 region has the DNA TGTGCCACTCAAAGCGGCTACGAGCAGTACTTC.

The CDR3 reads CASSQDPSGEKLFF. CDR3 nucleotides: TGTGCCAGCAGCCAAGATCCCAGTGGTGAAAAACTGTTTTTT. This sequence joins TRBV3-1 (or the pseudogene TRBV3-2) and TRBJ1-4, with D hard to call. Germline assignment: CDR1 LGHDT and CDR2 YNNKEL (reference sequence). The CDR3 has 14 residues. V lost 0 bases and J 7 bases, leaving 9 bases between the germline ends.

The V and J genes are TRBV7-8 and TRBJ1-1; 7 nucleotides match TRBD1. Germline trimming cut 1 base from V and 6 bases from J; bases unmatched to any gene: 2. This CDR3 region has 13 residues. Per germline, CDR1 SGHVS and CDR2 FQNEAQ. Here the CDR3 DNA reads TGTGCCAGCAGCTTAGGGCAGGGGGCTGAAGCTTTCTTT. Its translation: CASSLGQGAEAFF.

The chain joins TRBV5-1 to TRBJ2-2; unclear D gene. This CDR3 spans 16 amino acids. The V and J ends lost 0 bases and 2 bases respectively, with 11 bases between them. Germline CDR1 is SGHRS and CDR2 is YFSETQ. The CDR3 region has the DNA TGCGCCAGCAGCTTGGCCCCAGCGCCAAACACCGGGGAGCTGTTTTTT. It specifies CASSLAPAPNTGELFF.

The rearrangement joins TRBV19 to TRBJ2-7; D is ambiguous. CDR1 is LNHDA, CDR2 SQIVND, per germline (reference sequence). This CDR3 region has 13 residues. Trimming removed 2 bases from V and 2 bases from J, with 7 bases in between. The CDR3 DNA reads TGTGCCAGTAGTATAAACAGTGCCTACGAGCAGTACTTC. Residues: CASSINSAYEQYF.

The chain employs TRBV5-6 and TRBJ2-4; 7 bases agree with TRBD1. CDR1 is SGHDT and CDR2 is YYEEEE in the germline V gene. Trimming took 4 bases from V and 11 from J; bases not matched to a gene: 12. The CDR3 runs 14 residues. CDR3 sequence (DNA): TGTGCCAGCAGCACCAGACAGGGACCGACCTTTCAGTACTTC. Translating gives CASSTRQGPTFQYF. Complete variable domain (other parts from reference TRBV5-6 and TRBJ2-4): DAGVTQSPTHLIKTRGQQVTLRCSPKSGHDTVSWYQQALGQGPQFIFQYYEEEERQRGNFPDRFSGHQFPNYSSELNVNALLLGDSALYLCASSTRQGPTFQYFGAGTRLSVL.

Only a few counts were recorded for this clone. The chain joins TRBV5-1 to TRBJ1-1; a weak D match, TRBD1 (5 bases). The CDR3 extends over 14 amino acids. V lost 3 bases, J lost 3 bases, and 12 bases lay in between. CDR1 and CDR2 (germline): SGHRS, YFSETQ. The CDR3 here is CASSWGSGDTEAFF. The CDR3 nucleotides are TGCGCCAGCAGCTGGGGGTCGGGGGACACTGAAGCTTTCTTT.

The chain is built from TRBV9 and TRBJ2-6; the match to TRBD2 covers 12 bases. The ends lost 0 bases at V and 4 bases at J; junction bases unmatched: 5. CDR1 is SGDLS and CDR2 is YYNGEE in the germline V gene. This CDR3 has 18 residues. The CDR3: CASSVGLAGGSGANVLTF. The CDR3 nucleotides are TGTGCCAGCAGCGTAGGGCTAGCGGGAGGGTCAGGGGCCAACGTCCTGACTTTC.

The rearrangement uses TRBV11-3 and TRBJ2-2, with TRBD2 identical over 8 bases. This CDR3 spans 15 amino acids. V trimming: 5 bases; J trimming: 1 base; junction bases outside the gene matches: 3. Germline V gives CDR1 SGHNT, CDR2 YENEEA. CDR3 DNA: TGTGCCAGCAGCCCCGGGAGGGAGAACACCGGGGAGCTGTTTTTT. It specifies CASSPGRENTGELFF.

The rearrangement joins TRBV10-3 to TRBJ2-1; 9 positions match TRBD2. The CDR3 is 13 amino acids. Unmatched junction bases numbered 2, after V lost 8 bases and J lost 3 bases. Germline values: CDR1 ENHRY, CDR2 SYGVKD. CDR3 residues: CAILREGYNEQFF. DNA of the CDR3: TGTGCCATCCTGCGGGAGGGCTACAATGAGCAGTTCTTC.